This T cell receptor beta chain was profiled in a study of radiation and T cells in renal cell carcinoma. The V gene lost 6 bases and the J gene lost 2 bases, with 13 bases spanning the gap. Germline V lookup: CDR1 WSHSY, CDR2 SAAADI. The CDR3 spans 14 residues. A word on this clone: What it recognizes is unknown.

Findings and limits, study-wide: Top tumor clonotypes rose in blood 2 weeks post-radiation, then contracted.

Documented time point: blood 4 weeks post-SBRT, at nephrectomy. Treatment here: 15 Gy SBRT to primary tumor, nephrectomy 4 weeks later. Nephrectomy followed 15 Gy stereotactic body radiation by 4 weeks. Method: immunoSEQ multiplex PCR; TCRdb's copy keeps in-frame clones and lacks some. The profile shows some 30,000 clones, 81% of them singletons. The starting material was blood, obtained from a patient whose treatment included radiotherapy and nephrectomy. This sequence joins TRBV10-2 and TRBJ1-2; D unclear. This receptor was obtained from a man aged 55 to 70 with renal cell carcinoma. CDR3 nucleotides: TGCGCCAGCAGCCTATTGCAGGAGAACTATGGCTACACCTTC. This translates into CASSLLQENYGYTF.